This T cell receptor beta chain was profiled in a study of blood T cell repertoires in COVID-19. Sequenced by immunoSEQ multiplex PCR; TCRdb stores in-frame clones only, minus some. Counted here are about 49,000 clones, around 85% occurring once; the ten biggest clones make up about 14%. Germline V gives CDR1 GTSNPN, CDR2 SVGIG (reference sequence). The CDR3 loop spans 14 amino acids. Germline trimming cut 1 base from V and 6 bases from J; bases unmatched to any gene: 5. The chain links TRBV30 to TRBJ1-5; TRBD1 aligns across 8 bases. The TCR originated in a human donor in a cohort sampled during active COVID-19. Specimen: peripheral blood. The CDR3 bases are TGTGCCTGGAGTGGGACAGGGATTGTTCAGCCCCAGCATTTT. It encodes CAWSGTGIVQPQHF.